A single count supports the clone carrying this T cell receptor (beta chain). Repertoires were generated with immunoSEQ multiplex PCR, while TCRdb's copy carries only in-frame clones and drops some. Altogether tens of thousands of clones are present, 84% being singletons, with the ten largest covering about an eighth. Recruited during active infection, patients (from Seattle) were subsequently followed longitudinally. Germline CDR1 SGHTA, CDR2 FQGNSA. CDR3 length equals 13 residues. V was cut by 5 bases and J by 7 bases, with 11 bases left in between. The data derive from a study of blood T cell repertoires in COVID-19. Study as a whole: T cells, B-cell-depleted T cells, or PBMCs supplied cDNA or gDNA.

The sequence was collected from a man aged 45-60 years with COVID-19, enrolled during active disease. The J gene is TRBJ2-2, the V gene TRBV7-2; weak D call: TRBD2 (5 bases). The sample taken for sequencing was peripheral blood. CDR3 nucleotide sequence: TGTGCCAGCAGCCGGACGGGGAACGGGGAGCTGTTTTTT. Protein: CASSRTGNGELFF.